The T cell receptor beta chain under discussion was sequenced for a study of Ad26.COV2.S vaccination and SARS-CoV-2 variants. Study-wide context: It was the COV1001 Ad26.COV2.S trial arm that included the donor.

Treatment here: 15 to 20 received Ad26.COV2.S at low or high dose, single or two shots; 5 received placebo; per-sample allocation not given. Samples came from day 63 after the first vaccine or placebo injection. An adult donor aged 18-55 years was enrolled in Boston. Germline V CDR1 and CDR2: LNHDA, SQIVND (reference sequence). This CDR3 region has 16 residues. The germline V and J ends were trimmed by 5 bases and 0 bases, with 11 bases remaining between them. Only in-frame clones appear in the TCRdb table, and some are missing; sequencing was by immunoSEQ multiplex PCR. Seen here are fewer than 400,000 clones, about nine tenths observed once, and the top ten hold 4.5% to 7%.

The TCR comes from a person between 18 and 59 years old who received the Ad26.COV2.S COVID-19 vaccine or a placebo. The material sequenced was peripheral blood, taken in a trial of Ad26.COV2.S vaccine versus placebo. The V gene is TRBV19, the J gene TRBJ2-6; D is ambiguous. The CDR3 DNA follows: TGTGCCAGTAGTTTGTGGTCCAGCTCTGGGGCCAACGTCCTGACTTTC. Its translation is CASSLWSSSGANVLTF. Filled out from reference TRBV19 and TRBJ2-6, the complete variable domain reads DGGITQSPKYLFRKEGQNVTLSCEQNLNHDAMYWYRQDPGQGLRLIYYSQIVNDFQKGDIAEGYSVSREKKESFPLTVTSAQKNPTAFYLCASSLWSSSGANVLTFGAGSRLTVL.